The clone carrying this T cell receptor (beta chain) came up a few times. V was shortened by 5 bases and J by 2 bases, with 13 bases between the two germline ends. CDR1 SGHAT and CDR2 FQNNGV come from the germline V gene. The CDR3 extends over 14 amino acids. This sample is drawn from a study of blood T cell repertoires in COVID-19. In Seattle, patients joined the study during active infection and were tracked longitudinally. Produced via immunoSEQ multiplex PCR; TCRdb's table is partial and in-frame only. The repertoire holds approximately 300,000 clones, with 75% to 95% as singletons. The clonotype originates from a woman under 40 with COVID-19, enrolled during active disease. This chain links TRBV11-2 with TRBJ2-7; D may be TRBD1 (6 bases). The source material was peripheral blood. DNA of the CDR3: TGTGCCAGCAGCCCACGGACAGCTACCTACGAGCAGTACTTC. Its translation: CASSPRTATYEQYF.